A selection of T cell receptor beta chains follows, all from one sample in a study of T cell clonotyping in hematopoietic cell transplantation. Generated by immunoSEQ multiplex PCR, the TCRdb table keeps only in-frame clones and is missing some. The sample contains approximately 7,000 clones, more than 75% of which appear only once. Source: PBMCs, taken 100 days after allogeneic stem cell transplant. The receptors shown here come from a male patient aged 45 to 59 who had an allogeneic stem cell transplant from a related donor, so the T cells may come from the graft donor. Some clones in this sample may be carry-over from other donors' samples. The CDR3 runs from the conserved cysteine through the conserved F or W. The D gene is left open where the match is weak. Expanded clones are given a class, and other clones once, few, many or no size at all.

v_call	clone_size	d_call	j_call	cdr3_aa	cdr3_nt
TRBV4-3	few	TRBD1	TRBJ1-6	CASSQPGQYNSPLHF	TGCGCCAGCAGCCAGCCGGGACAGTATAATTCACCCCTCCACTTT
TRBV5-1	.	.	TRBJ2-3	CASSSGTQGDTQYF	TGCGCCAGCAGCTCCGGGACCCAAGGAGATACGCAGTATTTT
TRBV4-1	.	TRBD1	TRBJ1-5	CASSPVEQGGNQPQHF	TGCGCCAGCAGCCCAGTCGAACAGGGGGGAAATCAGCCCCAGCATTTT
TRBV6-5	.	TRBD1	TRBJ1-3	CASSYGQGIGNTIYF	TGTGCCAGCAGTTACGGACAGGGTATAGGAAACACCATATATTTT
TRBV5-1	.	TRBD1	TRBJ2-5	CASSWDSQETQYF	TGCGCCAGCAGCTGGGACAGTCAAGAGACCCAGTACTTC
TRBV28	.	.	TRBJ1-2	CASGPASTDYGYTF	TGTGCCAGCGGCCCGGCCAGCACCGACTATGGCTACACCTTC
TRBV10-3	.	.	TRBJ1-1	CAISESQSLSTEAFF	TGTGCCATCAGTGAGTCGCAGAGTTTGAGCACTGAAGCTTTCTTT
TRBV10-1	.	.	TRBJ2-5	CASTAHGGLEETQYF	TGCGCCAGCACCGCGCACGGCGGCCTCGAAGAGACCCAGTACTTC
TRBV25-1	.	.	TRBJ1-4	CASSESGSAANEKLFF	TGTGCCAGCAGTGAATCGGGATCTGCTGCTAATGAAAAACTGTTTTTT
TRBV7-2	.	.	TRBJ1-6	CASSWTPANSPLHF	TGTGCCAGCAGCTGGACCCCCGCCAATTCACCCCTCCACTTT
TRBV6-5	.	TRBD1	TRBJ2-7	CASKPGQGIQQYF	TGTGCCAGCAAACCGGGACAGGGTATCCAGCAGTACTTC
TRBV6-6	.	.	TRBJ2-1	CASSSGAVSYNEQFF	TGTGCCAGCAGTTCAGGAGCGGTCTCCTACAATGAGCAGTTCTTC
TRBV27	once	.	TRBJ2-5	CASRYNLGAQQETQYF	TGTGCCAGCAGATACAACCTCGGGGCCCAACAAGAGACCCAGTACTTC
TRBV6-5	.	.	TRBJ1-1	CASSYSAGPLDEAFF	TGTGCCAGCAGTTACTCGGCAGGGCCCTTAGATGAAGCTTTCTTT
TRBV7-9	.	.	TRBJ2-2	CASSRNPNTGELFF	TGTGCCAGCAGCCGCAACCCCAACACCGGGGAGCTGTTTTTT
TRBV7-9	few	TRBD2	TRBJ2-1	CASSLNRLAGSYNEQFF	TGTGCCAGCAGCTTGAATCGCTTAGCGGGCTCCTACAATGAGCAGTTCTTC
TRBV30	.	.	TRBJ1-5	CAWSVSGEPQHF	TGTGCCTGGAGTGTAAGCGGGGAGCCCCAGCATTTT
TRBV30	.	TRBD2	TRBJ2-3	CARRGGRTSGGADTQYF	TGTGCCCGCCGTGGGGGGAGGACTAGCGGGGGGGCAGATACGCAGTATTTT
TRBV30	once	TRBD1	TRBJ1-5	CAWDGGAGGRQPQHF	TGTGCCTGGGATGGGGGAGCAGGGGGGCGTCAGCCCCAGCATTTT
TRBV7-9	few	.	TRBJ1-2	CASSRLPGGTDYGYTF	TGTGCCAGCAGCAGACTACCGGGGGGGACCGACTATGGCTACACCTTC
TRBV2	.	TRBD2	TRBJ2-3	CASRGLAPYTDTQYF	TGTGCCAGCAGGGGACTAGCGCCTTACACAGATACGCAGTATTTT
TRBV6-1	.	.	TRBJ1-2	CASSDSLGGGGYTF	TGTGCCAGCAGTGATTCCCTCGGCGGGGGTGGCTACACCTTC
TRBV29-1	.	TRBD2	TRBJ2-1	CSVAGLAVEDEQFF	TGCAGCGTTGCGGGACTAGCGGTAGAGGATGAGCAGTTCTTC
TRBV4-2	.	.	TRBJ2-3	CASSQDYGDNTDTQYF	TGTGCCAGCAGCCAAGATTACGGGGACAACACAGATACGCAGTATTTT
TRBV27	.	.	TRBJ2-3	CASSISRPDTQYF	TGTGCCAGCAGTATCTCGAGGCCAGATACGCAGTATTTT
TRBV10-1	.	.	TRBJ1-5	CASGGGLRGVNQPQHF	TGCGCCAGCGGGGGAGGGTTAAGGGGCGTAAATCAGCCCCAGCATTTT
TRBV20-1	.	.	TRBJ1-1	CSLDGGAEAFF	TGCAGTCTTGATGGGGGGGCTGAAGCTTTCTTT
TRBV30	.	.	TRBJ2-7	CAWTQRPYEQYF	TGTGCCTGGACCCAAAGACCGTACGAGCAGTACTTC
TRBV4-1	.	.	TRBJ1-1	CASSQEPAWGGTEAFF	TGCGCCAGCAGCCAAGAGCCTGCCTGGGGGGGCACTGAAGCTTTCTTT
TRBV30	.	.	TRBJ2-2	CAWRGFYTGELFF	TGTGCCTGGAGGGGCTTCTACACCGGGGAGCTGTTTTTT
TRBV23-1	.	TRBD1	TRBJ2-5	CAKRRDSQETQYF	TGCGCCAAACGTCGGGACAGCCAAGAGACCCAGTACTTC
TRBV30	.	.	TRBJ1-1	CAWGRGGAGTNTEAFF	TGTGCCTGGGGGCGCGGGGGGGCCGGAACGAACACTGAAGCTTTCTTT
TRBV7-8	.	.	TRBJ2-5	CASSLGGSLGETQYF	TGTGCCAGCAGCTTAGGTGGGAGCCTAGGGGAGACCCAGTACTTC
TRBV20-1	.	.	TRBJ1-2	CSAPRSGNTF	TGCAGTGCACCCCGATCTGGTAACACCTTC
TRBV11-1	.	TRBD1	TRBJ1-2	CASSSHRGEGYTF	TGTGCCAGCAGCTCGCACAGGGGAGAAGGCTACACCTTC
TRBV7-3	.	.	TRBJ1-6	CASSLEDSPLHF	TGTGCCAGCAGCTTAGAGGATTCACCCCTCCACTTT